The entry that follows covers one T cell receptor (beta chain) sequence. Original methodology: Amplification from reference gene primers served as the basis for estimated nucleated cell counts. Repertoires were generated with immunoSEQ multiplex PCR, while TCRdb's copy carries only in-frame clones and drops some. The V and J calls and clone size were taken over from that table, and D and trimming were inferred from the DNA. The table includes 85,000 to 100,000 clones, roughly 84% detected once. These data belong to a study of blood T cell repertoires in COVID-19. Across the study: Sites across the United States, Italy and Spain contributed samples from acute and convalescent COVID-19. Sources were T cells, B-cell-depleted T cells, or PBMCs; the material itself was cDNA or gDNA.

V gave up 6 bases and J gave up 4 bases; unmatched junction bases: 20. The CDR3 contains 19 residues. Per germline, CDR1 SGHVS and CDR2 FQNEAQ. This TCR was sampled from a woman aged 55-69 years with acute or convalescent COVID-19. The chain is built from TRBV7-8 and TRBJ2-7; 11 bases are shared with TRBD2. The sequenced sample consisted of peripheral blood. The CDR3 DNA follows: TGTGCCAGCAGAAGACAGGGGCGGGGTAGCGGGGGGGTTGTTTACGAGCAGTACTTC. It specifies CASRRQGRGSGGVVYEQYF.